These 22 T cell receptor beta chains share one sample of origin, sequenced in a study of shared clonotypes between healthy human individuals. Profiling relied on immunoSEQ multiplex PCR, and the TCRdb table lists in-frame clones only, not all of them. The sample lists over a million clones; about 77% were seen once. Sequenced input: memory CD4+ T cells sorted from blood. As to subset: CD45RA-negative fraction. The receptors originated from a man aged 18-30 years in good health.

In this sample, this clone turned up a few times. The conserved closing phenylalanine or tryptophan is absent in this CDR3, likely reflecting a read error. Because the CDR3's place on the DNA is in doubt, the DNA is left out and the CDR3 is given as listed by TCRdb. The chain uses TRBV5-1 and TRBJ1-1. The CDR3 length equals 10 residues, ends included. CDR1 and CDR2 (germline): SGHRS, YFSETQ. CDR3 protein: CASSSTKPPV.

The V call is TRBV5-8, the J call TRBJ1-6; TRBD1 aligns across 8 bases. Losses at the gene ends were 3 bases for V and 5 bases for J; bases not matched to a gene: 4. Germline CDR1 and CDR2: SGHTS and YDEGEE. The length of the CDR3 is 15 residues. The CDR3 nucleotides are TGTGCCAGCAGCTCCGGACAGGGTAATAATTCACCCCTCCACTTT. This sequence encodes CASSSGQGNNSPLHF.

V is TRBV18 and J is TRBJ2-2; 9 nucleotides align to TRBD2. V was clipped by 4 bases and J by 11 bases; unmatched bases: 14. This CDR3 region has 16 residues. Germline V gene sequence: CDR1 KGHSH, CDR2 LQKENI. The CDR3 nucleotides are TGTGCCAGCTCACTTGTTAGACTAGCGGCGGATCCTGAGCTGTTTTTT. This encodes CASSLVRLAADPELFF.

The V and J genes are TRBV19 and TRBJ2-6; TRBD1 matches at 7 bases. Germline V gives CDR1 LNHDA, CDR2 SQIVND (reference sequence). The CDR3 consists of 18 residues. V lost 6 bases to trimming and J lost 0 bases; unmatched junction nucleotides: 11. The CDR3 sequence: CASSKYRGAYSGANVLTF. DNA of the CDR3: TGTGCCAGTAGCAAATACAGGGGTGCCTACTCTGGGGCCAACGTCCTGACTTTC.

This chain links TRBV30 with TRBJ2-7; D perhaps matches TRBD2 (6 bases). The V gene's germline CDR1 is GTSNPN and CDR2 SVGIG (reference sequence). With 2 bases removed from V and 0 bases from J, the gap between germline ends came to 8 bases. This CDR3 has 13 residues. The CDR3 sequence is CAWSSGLSYEQYF. The DNA for the CDR3 is TGTGCCTGGAGTTCGGGACTCTCCTACGAGCAGTACTTC.

The chain uses TRBV5-1 and TRBJ1-4; D unclear. Trimming left V 1 base short and J 7 bases short, with 14 bases between. CDR3 length equals 15 residues. Germline values: CDR1 SGHRS, CDR2 YFSETQ. The CDR3 DNA reads TGCGCCAGCAGCTTGCTAGGGAAAGTGAGTGAAAAACTGTTTTTT. Translating it yields CASSLLGKVSEKLFF.

The J gene is TRBJ2-5, the V gene TRBV27, with 7 nucleotides matching TRBD2. J gave up 1 base and V 8 bases, and 4 bases lay outside the gene matches. Looked up from germline, CDR1 is MNHEY and CDR2 is SMNVEV (reference sequence). The CDR3 loop spans 13 amino acids. The CDR3 sequence: CASLSGLQETQYF. The DNA for the CDR3 is TGTGCCAGCCTTAGCGGGCTCCAAGAGACCCAGTACTTC.

This clone was seen a single time. The J gene is TRBJ1-5, the V gene TRBV5-8; the match to TRBD1 covers 8 bases. Germline values: CDR1 SGHTS, CDR2 YDEGEE. The length of the CDR3 is 15 residues. Trimming took 4 bases from V and 7 from J; bases not matched to a gene: 10. CDR3 bases: TGTGCCAGCAGCCCGCCGACAGGGGCAATCCAGCCCCAGCATTTT. Amino acids: CASSPPTGAIQPQHF.

The rearrangement joins TRBV6-5 to TRBJ1-2, with a weak D call TRBD1 (5 bases). Germline-derived CDR1 and CDR2 are MNHEY and SVGAGI. The V end was cut by 6 bases, the J end by 8 bases, with 10 bases between. CDR3 length: 11 residues. The CDR3 loop is CASSHRQGYTF. The CDR3 nucleotides read TGTGCCAGCAGCCACAGGCAGGGCTACACCTTC.

Comments on this clone: Other DNA sequences from this sample encode an identical CDR3 as well. This chain links TRBV6-6 with TRBJ2-7; D ambiguous. Between the trimmed V and J ends, which lost 6 bases and 3 bases, there was a span of 6 bases. CDR1 and CDR2 from the germline V gene are MNHNY and SVGAGI (reference sequence). The CDR3 is made up of 11 amino acids. Here the CDR3 reads CASSLDYEQYF. For the CDR3, the DNA is TGTGCCAGCAGCCTTGACTACGAGCAGTACTTC.

CDR3 sequence: CASSFTDEQFF. CDR3 nucleotides: TGCGCCAGCAGCTTTACCGATGAGCAGTTCTTC. The V and J genes are TRBV5-1 and TRBJ2-1; no reliable D call. CDR1 is SGHRS and CDR2 is YFSETQ in the germline V gene. V lost 2 bases, J lost 8 bases, and 5 bases lay in between. This CDR3 is built from 11 residues.

The J gene is TRBJ1-2, the V gene TRBV2, with D unresolved. Germline V gene lookup returns CDR1 SNHLY and CDR2 FYNNEI. The CDR3 is 12 amino acids. The CDR3 DNA is TGTGCTAAACTCTGGGAGGGCTATGGCTACACCTTC. It translates to CAKLWEGYGYTF.

This clone came up a few times. The rearrangement joins TRBV4-2 to TRBJ2-7; D remains ambiguous. Germline V gene sequence: CDR1 LGHNA, CDR2 YNFKEQ. CDR3 length equals 15 residues. V was trimmed by 0 bases and J by 6 bases, leaving 15 bases between them. DNA of the CDR3: TGTGCCAGCAGCCAAGATATGAACTCCCCAACCGAGCAGTACTTC. It codes for CASSQDMNSPTEQYF.

The J gene is TRBJ2-4, the V gene TRBV7-2; TRBD2 matches at 11 bases. V shed 5 bases, J shed 6 bases, and the junction held 12 bases outside the gene matches. The V gene's germline CDR1 is SGHTA and CDR2 FQGNSA. This CDR3 comprises 17 residues. CDR3 protein: CASSPDASGRKLNIQYF. CDR3 nucleotides: TGTGCCAGCAGCCCAGACGCTAGCGGGAGGAAGTTAAACATTCAGTACTTC.

The chain carries TRBV5-1 and TRBJ2-1; TRBD1 agrees at 10 bases. V was clipped by 3 bases and J by 5 bases; unmatched bases: 8. The CDR3 runs to 16 residues. Germline assignment: CDR1 SGHRS and CDR2 YFSETQ. The CDR3 region is CASSYGTGVVNNEQFF. CDR3 DNA sequence: TGCGCCAGCAGCTACGGGACAGGGGTTGTGAACAATGAGCAGTTCTTC.

This chain links TRBV2 with TRBJ2-2, with D tentatively TRBD2 (6 bases). Trimming took off 4 bases at V and 5 bases at J, with 17 bases between the two ends. CDR3 length: 16 residues. Germline V gene lookup returns CDR1 SNHLY and CDR2 FYNNEI. In nucleotides, the CDR3 is TGTGCCAGCAGTGCACTTTCCGGGAGTGATACCGGGGAGCTGTTTTTT. It translates to CASSALSGSDTGELFF.

In its sample, this clone was seen once. The chain links TRBV10-3 to TRBJ2-6; no reliable D call. The CDR3 runs 12 residues. Germline-derived CDR1 and CDR2 are ENHRY and SYGVKD. The V gene lost 9 bases and the J gene lost 0 bases, with 3 bases spanning the gap. In DNA, the CDR3 is TGTGCCATTAACTCTGGGGCCAACGTCCTGACTTTC. Translated, it gives CAINSGANVLTF.

The chain has TRBV12-5 and TRBJ2-3, with D maybe TRBD1 (7 bases). The CDR3 consists of 14 residues. V gave up 6 bases and J gave up 2 bases, with 12 bases separating them. CDR1 is LGHNT and CDR2 is FRNRAP in the germline V gene. The CDR3 sequence is CASGTGRSTDTQYF. CDR3 coding DNA: TGTGCTAGTGGGACAGGGAGGTCCACAGATACGCAGTATTTT.

This chain connects TRBV10-3 to TRBJ1-2; tentatively, D is TRBD1 (5 bases). This CDR3 region has 13 residues. Germline V lookup: CDR1 ENHRY, CDR2 SYGVKD. Between the trimmed V and J ends, which lost 3 bases and 8 bases, there was a span of 13 bases. The CDR3 DNA follows: TGTGCCATCAGTGATGGGACCGCTAACGGCTACACCTTC. Encoded protein: CAISDGTANGYTF.

The rearrangement links TRBV7-2 to TRBJ2-7; no clear D. This CDR3 is 15 amino acids long. Between the trimmed V and J ends, which lost 1 base and 3 bases, there was a span of 13 bases. Germline CDR1 and CDR2: SGHTA and FQGNSA. CDR3 sequence reads: CASSLGAALLYEQYF. CDR3 in DNA: TGTGCCAGCAGCTTAGGGGCAGCCCTTCTCTACGAGCAGTACTTC. The full variable domain, rest sourced from reference TRBV7-2 and TRBJ2-7, is GAGVSQSPSNKVTEKGKDVELRCDPISGHTALYWYRQSLGQGLEFLIYFQGNSAPDKSGLPSDRFSAERTGGSVSTLTIQRTQQEDSAVYLCASSLGAALLYEQYFGPGTRLTVT.

The CDR3 loop is CASSVIREAYYNSPLHF. DNA of the CDR3: TGTGCCAGCAGCGTAATCAGGGAGGCTTACTATAATTCACCCCTCCACTTT. The rearrangement links TRBV28 to TRBJ1-6; tentative D call: TRBD1 (5 bases). Germline-derived CDR1 and CDR2 are MDHEN and SYDVKM. Deletions cut 6 bases from V and 3 bases from J, with 18 bases between. The CDR3 runs to 17 residues.

The J gene is TRBJ1-2, the V gene TRBV9; D remains unclear. The germline CDR1 and CDR2 sequences are SGDLS and YYNGEE. The CDR3 sequence is 12 residues long. The V gene lost 4 bases and the J gene lost 8 bases, with 12 bases spanning the gap. CDR3 nucleotide sequence: TGTGCCAGCAGCATGGGGATTGGGGGCTACACCTTC. Protein product: CASSMGIGGYTF.